The 9 T cell receptor beta chains given below trace back to one sample, sequenced in a study of CD8+ T cells in alopecia areata. Extracted from the samples, RNA was reverse transcribed into cDNA to serve as the sequencing template. Produced via immunoSEQ multiplex PCR; TCRdb's table is partial and in-frame only. The table lists over 85,000 clones, about 45% of them singletons, with 0.79% in the top ten. The material sequenced was CD4+ T cells sorted from blood. Source of these receptors: a human donor with alopecia areata.

V and J are TRBV20-1 and TRBJ2-1; D is ambiguous. The CDR3 covers 11 residues. V gave up 0 bases and J gave up 6 bases, with 3 bases separating them. CDR1 and CDR2 (germline): DFQATT, SNEGSKA (reference sequence). The CDR3 region is CSARDPNEQFF. Here the CDR3 DNA reads TGCAGTGCTAGAGATCCCAATGAGCAGTTCTTC.

The genes are TRBV30 and TRBJ2-2; 7 nucleotides match TRBD2. CDR3 size: 14 residues. Germline lookup yields CDR1 GTSNPN and CDR2 SVGIG (reference sequence). V lost 1 base and J lost 4; bases outside the gene matches: 3. CDR3 sequence: CAWSEGLTTGELFF. The CDR3 nucleotides read TGTGCCTGGAGTGAGGGACTAACCACCGGGGAGCTGTTTTTT.

The chain combines TRBV23-1 with TRBJ2-3; TRBD2 is a possible D gene (6 bases). TRBV23-1 is sorted into the ORF group, with uncertain function. Trimming shortened V by 1 base and J by 0 bases, and 17 bases separated the two germline ends. The CDR3 sequence is 18 residues long. CDR3 sequence: CASSQFGPCGGSTDTQYF. For the CDR3, the DNA is TGCGCCAGCAGTCAATTCGGTCCCTGCGGAGGGAGCACAGATACGCAGTATTTT.

This clone was recorded a few times. This chain connects TRBV29-1 to TRBJ1-1; D is unclear. There are 13 residues in the CDR3. Trimming cost V 0 bases and J 5 bases, with 10 bases left between them. Per the germline V gene, CDR1 is SQVTM and CDR2 is ANQGSEA. This chain's CDR3 is CSVEDLKRTEAFF. For the CDR3, the DNA is TGCAGCGTTGAAGATCTAAAAAGGACTGAAGCTTTCTTT.

The chain uses TRBV12-5 and TRBJ2-3, with D tentatively TRBD2 (6 bases). V shed 5 bases and J shed 4 bases, with 16 bases lying between them. Germline V gene data show CDR1 as LGHNT and CDR2 as FRNRAP. The CDR3 sequence is 15 residues long. DNA for the CDR3: TGTGCTAGTGGTACCGGGACTCTTTTTGCAGATACGCAGTATTTT. Protein: CASGTGTLFADTQYF.

This clone was picked up a small number of times. This CDR3 is CSVGDRGEETQYF. CDR3 DNA: TGCAGCGTTGGGGACAGGGGGGAGGAGACCCAGTACTTC. The V gene is TRBV29-1, the J gene TRBJ2-5, with 11 nucleotides matching TRBD1. V dropped 4 bases and J dropped 5; count of bases not matched to a gene: 3. In germline, CDR1 is SQVTM, CDR2 ANQGSEA. CDR3 length equals 13 residues.

The chain joins TRBV30 to TRBJ2-1; tentative D call: TRBD2 (6 bases). Germline V CDR1 and CDR2: GTSNPN, SVGIG (reference sequence). Trimming shortened V by 2 bases and J by 8 bases, and 10 bases separated the two germline ends. The CDR3 sequence is 12 residues long. CDR3 DNA: TGTGCCTGGAGTTCTAGCGTTGATGAGCAGTTCTTC. It specifies CAWSSSVDEQFF.

This clone was observed a handful of times. The chain has TRBV28 and TRBJ2-5, with D maybe TRBD1 (5 bases). Germline lookup yields CDR1 MDHEN and CDR2 SYDVKM. The V and J ends lost 4 bases and 2 bases respectively, with 8 bases between them. The CDR3 length is 13 residues. The CDR3 region is CASSSQGQETQYF. Written as DNA, the CDR3 is TGTGCCAGCAGTTCCCAGGGTCAAGAGACCCAGTACTTC.

The rearrangement joins TRBV25-1 to TRBJ1-6; no firm D call. The CDR3 runs 13 residues. Germline CDR1 is MGHDK and CDR2 is SYGVNS. With 10 bases removed from V and 5 bases from J, the gap between germline ends came to 12 bases. The CDR3 sequence is CAIPGLHNSPLHF. In DNA form, the CDR3 reads TGTGCCATCCCGGGTCTGCATAATTCACCCCTCCACTTT. Complete variable domain (other parts from reference TRBV25-1 and TRBJ1-6): EADIYQTPRYLVIGTGKKITLECSQTMGHDKMYWYQQDPGMELHLIHYSYGVNSTEKGDLSSESTVSRIRTEHFPLTLESARPSHTSQYLCAIPGLHNSPLHFGNGTRLTVT.